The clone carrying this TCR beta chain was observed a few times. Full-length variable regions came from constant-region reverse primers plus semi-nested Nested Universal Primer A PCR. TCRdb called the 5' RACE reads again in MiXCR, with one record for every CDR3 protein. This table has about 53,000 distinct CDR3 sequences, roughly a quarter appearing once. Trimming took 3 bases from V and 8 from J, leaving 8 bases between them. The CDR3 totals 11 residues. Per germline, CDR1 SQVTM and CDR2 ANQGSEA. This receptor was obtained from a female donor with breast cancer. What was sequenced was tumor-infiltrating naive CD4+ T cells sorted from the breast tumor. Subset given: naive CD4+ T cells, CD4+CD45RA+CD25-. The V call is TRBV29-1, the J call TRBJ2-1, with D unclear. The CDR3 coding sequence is TGCAGCGTTGAGTTGTCCTATGAGCAGTTCTTC. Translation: CSVELSYEQFF.